A single sample gave rise to the 10 T cell receptor beta chains below, sequenced in a study of T cells in Graves' hyperthyroidism and ophthalmopathy (dated by TCRdb to between 2018 and 2021). Libraries were prepared through multiplex PCR. The run used an Illumina HiSeq 2000. TCR beta CDR3 regions were amplified from RNA transcripts. For the first round of RT-PCR on the TCR CDR3, the HTBI primer set was used together with the Qiagen OneStep RT-PCR kit. TCRdb trimmed the raw reads at Q25, called clones with MiXCR and kept productive beta chains. Every distinct CDR3 protein forms one entry, paired with its most common genes and DNA. Here the sample has roughly 580,000 distinct CDR3 sequences; around 45% occur a single time. The top ten hold roughly 8.2% of the sample. Source material: peripheral blood or thyroid tissue (not recorded which). The receptors shown here come from a woman aged 18 to 35 with Graves' hyperthyroidism. Donor details come from another sample of the same person, matched by shared clones.

For this clonotype: As the CDR3 is not closed by the conserved phenylalanine or tryptophan, this likely results from a read error. It is unclear where the CDR3 begins or ends on the DNA, so no DNA is shown, and the CDR3 is as TCRdb lists it. This rearrangement joins TRBV29-1 to TRBJ1-4. Germline values: CDR1 SQVTM, CDR2 ANQGSEA. The CDR3 adds up to 9 amino acids, both ends counted. CDR3 loop: CSVATGLLY.

This chain connects TRBV9 to TRBJ1-6; 10 bases agree with TRBD1. The CDR3 extends over 16 amino acids. From germline, CDR1 is SGDLS and CDR2 YYNGEE. J gave up 7 bases and V 3 bases, and 7 bases lay outside the gene matches. The CDR3 nucleotides are TGTGCCAGCAGCGATCCGGGACAGGGGACCAATTCACCCCTCCACTTT. Amino acids: CASSDPGQGTNSPLHF.

This clonotype has only a few counts. The rearrangement joins TRBV12-3 or TRBV12-4 to TRBJ1-1, with D hard to call. The CDR3 loop spans 15 amino acids. Trimming cost V 5 bases and J 4 bases, with 17 bases left between them. CDR3: CASSRSSKGGTEAFF. As DNA, the CDR3 is TGTGCCAGCAGTAGGTCCTCAAAGGGTGGCACTGAAGCTTTCTTT.

V and J are TRBV15 and TRBJ1-6; 9 nucleotides line up with TRBD1. This CDR3 is 14 amino acids long. The V gene's germline CDR1 is LNHNV and CDR2 YYDKDF (reference sequence). The V gene end was trimmed by 1 base and the J gene end by 13 bases; junction bases not matched to a gene: 5. For the CDR3, the DNA is TGTGCCACCAGCAGAGGACAGGGGGGATCCCCCCTCCACTTT. As protein: CATSRGQGGSPLHF. Together with reference TRBV15 and TRBJ1-6, the CDR3 gives the full variable domain: DAMVIQNPRYQVTQFGKPVTLSCSQTLNHNVMYWYQQKSSQAPKLLFHYYDKDFNNEADTPDNFQSRRPNTSFCFLDIRSPGLGDTAMYLCATSRGQGGSPLHFGNGTRLTVT.

This clonotype has ten or more counts. The chain combines TRBV19 with TRBJ1-1; maybe TRBD1 (5 bases). Trimming pared 3 bases from V and 4 bases from J, leaving 15 bases between. The CDR3 totals 15 residues. The germline V gene has CDR1 LNHDA and CDR2 SQIVND (reference sequence). The CDR3 loop reads CASSMAGARPTEAFF. The CDR3 DNA reads as TGTGCCAGTAGTATGGCCGGGGCCCGTCCCACTGAAGCTTTCTTT.

This clonotype was detected ten times or more. V gene TRBV15 combines with J gene TRBJ2-5, with D hard to call. Germline V gene data show CDR1 as LNHNV and CDR2 as YYDKDF (reference sequence). CDR3 length: 14 residues. V lost 0 bases and J 9 bases, leaving 14 bases between the germline ends. CDR3 in amino acids: CATSRDPGPEAQYF. The DNA of the CDR3 is TGTGCCACCAGCAGAGATCCGGGTCCCGAGGCCCAGTACTTC.

Turning to this clonotype: Germline and junction disagree at one end, which may indicate a read error. The rearrangement joins TRBV7-3 to TRBJ2-7, with D maybe TRBD1 (5 bases). Per germline, CDR1 SGHTA and CDR2 FQGTGA. The CDR3 extends over 15 amino acids. The CDR3 nucleotides are TGCGCCAGCAGCCAAGCAGGGCGCCGTCTCACCGAGCAGTACTTC. Amino acids: CASSQAGRRLTEQYF.

This chain joins TRBV10-3 and TRBJ2-7; 12 bases align to TRBD2. CDR1 and CDR2 (germline): ENHRY, SYGVKD. The length of the CDR3 is 16 residues. The junction had 16 bases not matched to a gene; V was cut back by 10 bases and J by 6 bases. The CDR3 here is CATEGSTSGSLGEQYF. The CDR3 DNA reads as TGTGCCACCGAAGGGTCGACTAGCGGGAGTTTAGGCGAGCAGTACTTC.

This clonotype occurred a few times. V usage is TRBV15 and J usage is TRBJ2-7; 9 nucleotides agree with TRBD1. CDR3 length equals 14 residues. Germline lookup yields CDR1 LNHNV and CDR2 YYDKDF (reference sequence). The trim removed 8 bases at V and 3 bases at J, leaving 8 bases unmatched. In DNA form, the CDR3 reads TGTGCCACCCAAGCCGGGACAGGGATCTACGAGCAGTACTTC. Translated, it gives CATQAGTGIYEQYF.

This clonotype was picked up many times. V and J are TRBV4-1 and TRBJ1-6; perhaps TRBD1 as D (5 bases). The CDR3 sequence is 14 residues long. From germline, CDR1 is MGHRA and CDR2 YSYEKL. The ends were cut back, 1 base at V and 4 bases at J, with 5 bases in the middle. The CDR3 DNA sequence: TGCGCCAGCAGCCAAGGACAGTATAATTCACCCCTCCACTTT. Translating gives CASSQGQYNSPLHF.